Listed here are 3 T cell receptor beta chains from one sample, sequenced in a study of T cell clonotyping in hematopoietic cell transplantation. Sequencing was performed with immunoSEQ multiplex PCR; in TCRdb, only in-frame clones are kept and a portion is missing. The table includes roughly 5,200 clones, 19% detected once. Here the sequenced sample was PBMCs, taken 180 days after allogeneic stem cell transplant. These receptors came from a young adult male patient who had an allogeneic stem cell transplant, so the T cells may come from the graft donor. Some clones in this sample may be carry-over from other donors' samples.

The chain links TRBV19 to TRBJ2-1, with D unclear. CDR3 length equals 11 residues. The V gene's germline CDR1 is LNHDA and CDR2 SQIVND (reference sequence). Trimming left V 5 bases short and J 12 bases short, with 11 bases between. CDR3 loop: CASSPPPGQFF. In nucleotides, the CDR3 is TGTGCCAGTAGTCCCCCCCCGGGGCAGTTCTTC.

There are a few counts of this clone. V and J are TRBV10-3 and TRBJ2-5; 12 bases fit TRBD1. Germline assignment: CDR1 ENHRY and CDR2 SYGVKD. This CDR3 spans 18 amino acids. J gave up 5 bases and V 2 bases, and 12 bases lay outside the gene matches. The CDR3 DNA sequence: TGTGCCATCAGTGAGCTACCCGGGACAGGGGGCGGAAAGGAGACCCAGTACTTC. Residues: CAISELPGTGGGKETQYF.

By share, this clone counts as hyperexpanded (1% or more). The chain joins TRBV5-6 to TRBJ1-1; D remains ambiguous. The CDR3 covers 13 residues. V lost 7 bases to trimming and J lost 4 bases, with 14 bases between them. Germline V CDR1 and CDR2: SGHDT, YYEEEE. Here the CDR3 DNA reads TGTGCCAGCGCCCCCTGGGGTCCCACTGAAGCTTTCTTT. Protein sequence: CASAPWGPTEAFF.